These 5 T cell receptor beta chains share one sample of origin, sequenced in a study of OX40 agonist ivuxolimab in advanced cancers. TCRdb keeps only in-frame clones here, not all; method: immunoSEQ multiplex PCR. The sample contains approximately 70,000 clones, 75% to 90% of which appear only once. Source: CD4+ or CD8+ T cells sorted from blood, taken in a trial of the OX40 agonist ivuxolimab. The receptors stem from an adult with an advanced solid tumor such as melanoma, head and neck, liver or kidney cancer.

The V gene is TRBV10-3, the J gene TRBJ2-5, with 7 bases identical to TRBD2. Germline V gives CDR1 ENHRY, CDR2 SYGVKD. Unmatched junction bases numbered 5, after V lost 4 bases and J lost 3 bases. The CDR3 consists of 14 residues. This CDR3 is CAISVAGREETQYF. The DNA of the CDR3 is TGTGCCATCAGTGTTGCAGGGAGGGAAGAGACCCAGTACTTC.

V and J are TRBV28 and TRBJ2-1; TRBD2 agrees at 7 bases. The CDR3 is 15 amino acids. Trimming took 6 bases from V and 5 from J; bases not matched to a gene: 10. Germline V gives CDR1 MDHEN, CDR2 SYDVKM. This CDR3 reads CASSALAGVNNEQFF. Here the CDR3 DNA reads TGTGCCAGCAGCGCTCTTGCGGGGGTAAACAATGAGCAGTTCTTC.

This sequence joins TRBV28 and TRBJ1-3; 7 nucleotides agree with TRBD1. This CDR3 has 15 amino acids. V dropped 6 bases and J dropped 7; count of bases not matched to a gene: 12. Looked up from germline, CDR1 is MDHEN and CDR2 is SYDVKM. CDR3 amino acids: CASSLPGGGWNTIYF. CDR3 sequence (DNA): TGTGCCAGCAGCTTGCCAGGGGGGGGCTGGAACACCATATATTTT.

The V gene is TRBV6-5, the J gene TRBJ1-2; perhaps TRBD1 as D (5 bases). The CDR3 has 15 residues. The V end was cut by 6 bases, the J end by 3 bases, with 17 bases between. The germline V gene has CDR1 MNHEY and CDR2 SVGAGI. Here the CDR3 reads CASSPSSGGYYGYTF. The CDR3 DNA reads TGTGCCAGCAGCCCCTCTTCCGGGGGGTACTATGGCTACACCTTC.

The genes are TRBV20-1 and TRBJ1-2, with D possibly matching TRBD1 (6 bases). Per the germline V gene, CDR1 is DFQATT and CDR2 is SNEGSKA (reference sequence). The CDR3 extends over 11 amino acids. Trimming stripped 5 bases from V and 5 bases from J, with 9 bases between. CDR3: CSALQGYGYTF. CDR3 DNA sequence: TGCAGTGCTTTACAGGGATATGGCTACACCTTC.